The rows below give T cell receptor beta chains drawn from one sample of a study of early T cells in non-severe SARS-CoV-2 infection. TCRdb passed the 5' RACE reads through MiXCR, listing each CDR3 protein once. The sample lists tens of thousands of distinct CDR3 sequences; approximately 13% were seen once. The sample consisted of whole blood, taken at baseline. The receptors come from an adult who was a healthcare worker with PCR-confirmed SARS-CoV-2 infection or an uninfected control (not recorded which). Each CDR3 is given with its conserved first and last residue.

>TRBJ2-3|TRBV25-1
CASSDPWDTQYF
>TRBJ1-1|TRBV6-1
CASRGQFSGNTEAFF
>TRBJ2-7|TRBV5-1
CASSPGGAYEQYF
>TRBJ2-2|TRBV2
CASSEQGLAVTGELFF
>TRBJ1-2|TRBV29-1
CSVVDGALAYGYTF
>TRBJ1-4|TRBV5-1
CASSQDRATLFF
>TRBJ1-5|TRBV6-1
CATQQGFNNQPQHF
>TRBJ2-6|TRBV28
CATYLSGGPGANVLTF
>TRBJ1-2|TRBV6-6
CASSVDTSPRYTF
>TRBJ1-2|TRBV14
CASSPRGVPYGYTF
>TRBJ2-5|TRBV7-2
CASGPYYGAETQYF
>TRBJ2-7|TRBV11-2
CASSLDLGTGDYEQYF
>TRBJ2-5|TRBV11-2
CASSLDVDYRETQYF
>TRBJ2-1|TRBV12-3/TRBV12-4
CASSPLSGLTYEQFF
>TRBJ2-3|TRBV20-1
CSARSTSGFSTDTQYF
>TRBJ2-7|TRBV9
CASSFNSEYEQYF
>TRBJ1-1|TRBV3-1
CASSQDFNVRAKF
>TRBJ1-5|TRBV7-9
CASSFAGGNQPQHF
>TRBJ1-1|TRBV5-4
CASTRQGPNTEAFF
>TRBJ2-7|TRBV6-2/TRBV6-3
CASIPAGPSYEQYF
>TRBJ2-7|TRBV2
CAIQTGLMSYEQYF
>TRBJ1-1|TRBV5-6
CASSLLGVSNTEAFF
>TRBJ1-6|TRBV2
CASSEGGLGNSPLHF
>TRBJ2-7|TRBV7-2
CASSLYQGRTYEQYF
>TRBJ2-1|TRBV10-2
CASSVLAGGSSYNEQFF
>TRBJ2-1|TRBV10-3
CAIGLAGGSPYNEQFF
>TRBJ1-2|TRBV7-8
CASSHRLGDTYGYTF
>TRBJ2-2|TRBV9
CASSVSGTDGELFF
>TRBJ1-4|TRBV12-3/TRBV12-4
CASSLSPQSLFF
>TRBJ2-3|TRBV11-2
CASSLQGLTDTQYF
>TRBJ1-1|TRBV25-1
CASMEGWNTEAFF
>TRBJ1-2|TRBV7-2
CASSLSSNYGYTF
>TRBJ2-1|TRBV28
CASTTTGTGGDEQFF
>TRBJ1-1|TRBV7-6
CASSPAYTEAFF
>TRBJ2-5|TRBV12-3/TRBV12-4
CASSFGGGETQYF
>TRBJ2-5|TRBV15
CATSLGQGLQTQYF
>TRBJ2-7|TRBV7-2
CASSLALGVSSEQYF
>TRBJ2-1|TRBV4-2
CASSPFGAGGLNEQFF
>TRBJ1-1|TRBV4-2
CASSQDMDTEAFF
>TRBJ1-1|TRBV4-1
CASSQGHTEAFF
>TRBJ2-1|TRBV5-3
CARSLGGYNEQFF
>TRBJ2-7|TRBV2
CASSPRGAYEQYF
>TRBJ2-3|TRBV20-1
CSARSHRDTFYTDTQYF
>TRBJ2-7|TRBV5-6
CASSSQGTGGYEQYF
>TRBJ2-1|TRBV7-2
CASSFSDRDSYNEQFF
>TRBJ2-7|TRBV5-5
CASSLGTFSYEQYF
>TRBJ2-2|TRBV11-2
CASSLGTGNTGELFF
>TRBJ2-6|TRBV20-1
CSASQGAGANVLTF
>TRBJ2-7|TRBV4-1
CASSQSSGGPYEQYF
>TRBJ2-3|TRBV20-1
CSAGGLAGADTQYF
>TRBJ2-3|TRBV29-1
CSVGTGGADTQYF
>TRBJ2-2|TRBV4-3
CASSQDGAGELFF
>TRBJ2-7|TRBV7-9
CASSLDTSPYEQYF